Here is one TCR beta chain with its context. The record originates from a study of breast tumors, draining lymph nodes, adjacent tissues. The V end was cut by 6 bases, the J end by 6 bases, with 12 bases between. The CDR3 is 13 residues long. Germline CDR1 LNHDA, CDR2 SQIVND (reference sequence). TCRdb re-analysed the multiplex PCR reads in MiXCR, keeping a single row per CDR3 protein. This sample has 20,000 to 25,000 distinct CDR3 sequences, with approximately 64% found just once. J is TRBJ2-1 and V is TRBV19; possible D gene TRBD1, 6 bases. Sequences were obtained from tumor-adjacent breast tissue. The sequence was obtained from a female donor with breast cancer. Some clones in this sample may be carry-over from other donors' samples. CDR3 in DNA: TGTGCCAGTAGCTCGTGGGGGCGCAATGAGCAGTTCTTC. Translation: CASSSWGRNEQFF.